The 16 T cell receptor beta chains in this list originate from one sample, sequenced in a study of metastatic and nonmetastatic thyroid tumors. Patients underwent thyroid surgery, and none had received any treatment before it. MiXCR reprocessed the PCR reads for TCRdb. The data contain some 21,000 clones, about a fifth of them singletons. The sequenced sample consisted of blood. These TCRs come from a female donor with papillary thyroid cancer or a benign thyroid nodule (not recorded which). Some clones in this sample may be carry-over from other donors' samples.

This clone has a handful of counts. The chain carries TRBV6-1 and TRBJ2-7, with 10 bases lining up with TRBD1. CDR1 is MNHNS and CDR2 is SASEGT in the germline V gene. The V segment lost 6 bases and the J segment 0 bases; nucleotides outside the gene matches: 11. The CDR3 is made up of 17 amino acids. The CDR3 DNA sequence: TGTGCCAGCAGGAAACGGGACAGGGGTATTTTCTCCTACGAGCAGTACTTC. Its protein product is CASRKRDRGIFSYEQYF.

This chain connects TRBV9 to TRBJ1-2; 12 bases are shared with TRBD1. The CDR3 extends over 15 amino acids. Germline loops: CDR1 SGDLS, CDR2 YYNGEE. With 0 bases clipped from V and 9 bases from J, the junction kept 6 bases outside the gene matches. DNA of the CDR3: TGTGCCAGCAGCGTAGAGGGACAGGGGGCGGGGTGCTACACCTTC. Its translation: CASSVEGQGAGCYTF.

Regarding this clone: A much larger clone is a single base away; this may be a read error. The chain couples TRBV11-1 to TRBJ2-7; D is uncertain. Trimming pared 5 bases from V and 2 bases from J, leaving 19 bases between. This CDR3 is built from 16 residues. CDR1 and CDR2 (germline): SGHAT, FQDESV (reference sequence). The CDR3, as DNA: TGTGCCAGCAGCCCCAAGGATGGGGTGGGGACCTACGAGCAGTACTTC. Its protein product is CASSPKDGVGTYEQYF.

Worth noting for this clone: An end of the junction differs from the germline gene, which may be a read error. The chain joins TRBV7-2 to TRBJ2-2; D may be TRBD1 (6 bases). There are 15 residues in the CDR3. Germline V CDR1 and CDR2: SGHTA, FQGNSA. As DNA, the CDR3 is TGTGCCAGCAGCTTATCGATGGGGGCAGCCGGGGAGCTCTTTTTT. Protein sequence: CASSLSMGAAGELFF.

This clone is medium-sized within its sample. The V and J genes are TRBV6-1 and TRBJ1-1; 8 bases are a match to TRBD1. V lost 7 bases, J lost 5 bases, and 6 bases stayed unmatched. Per the germline V gene, CDR1 is MNHNS and CDR2 is SASEGT. The CDR3 has 13 amino acids. The CDR3 here is CASNADRVTEAFF. The CDR3 nucleotides are TGTGCCAGCAACGCGGACAGGGTGACTGAAGCTTTCTTT.

This clone was counted a few times. Compared with germline, one end of the junction differs, possibly owing to a read error. The chain is built from TRBV6-2 or TRBV6-3 and TRBJ2-1; D may correspond to TRBD1 or TRBD2 (7 bases each). CDR1 is MNHEY, CDR2 SVGEGT, per germline. The CDR3 consists of 19 residues. CDR3: CASSNSAGGVRSSYNEQFF. The DNA for the CDR3 is TGTGCCAGCAGTAACTCAGCAGGGGGGGTAAGGAGCTCCTACAATGAGCAGTTCTTC.

In this sample, this clone turned up a few times. This chain links TRBV11-3 with TRBJ1-1; the D gene is possibly TRBD1 (6 bases). Trimming pared 1 base from V and 6 bases from J, leaving 12 bases between. This CDR3 is built from 14 residues. Germline values: CDR1 SGHNT, CDR2 YENEEA. This CDR3 is CASSLAGGAAEAFF. CDR3 sequence (DNA): TGTGCCAGCAGCTTAGCGGGGGGCGCGGCTGAAGCTTTCTTT.

This clone occurred many times. The V call is TRBV28, the J call TRBJ2-7; 9 nucleotides align to TRBD1. The germline V gene encodes CDR1 MDHEN and CDR2 SYDVKM. This CDR3 comprises 16 residues. The V segment lost 5 bases and the J segment 5 bases; nucleotides outside the gene matches: 13. The DNA of the CDR3 is TGTGCCAGCAGTGAATCCGGGACAGGGATTGGGCACGAGCAGTACTTC. Its protein is CASSESGTGIGHEQYF.

This clone was seen repeatedly, ten times or more. The gene calls are TRBV7-6 and TRBJ2-1; 7 bases map to TRBD2. The CDR3 totals 14 residues. V trimming: 6 bases; J trimming: 3 bases; junction bases outside the gene matches: 5. Germline lookup yields CDR1 SGHVS and CDR2 FNYEAQ. The CDR3, as DNA: TGTGCCAGCAGGGGGGGGTCGGGCTACAATGAGCAGTTCTTC. As protein: CASRGGSGYNEQFF.

This clone was seen repeatedly, ten times or more. This chain links TRBV28 with TRBJ2-7, with 7 bases aligning to TRBD1. The CDR3 has 15 residues. The V segment lost 6 bases and the J segment 4 bases; nucleotides outside the gene matches: 12. From germline, CDR1 is MDHEN and CDR2 SYDVKM. The CDR3 DNA follows: TGTGCCAGCAGGACTGGGGGACAGACCTATTACGAGCAGTACTTC. Translating gives CASRTGGQTYYEQYF.

The chain carries TRBV11-2 and TRBJ1-1; possible D gene TRBD1, 5 bases. The CDR3 loop spans 16 amino acids. The ends were cut back, 5 bases at V and 6 bases at J, with 22 bases in the middle. Germline V gene lookup returns CDR1 SGHAT and CDR2 FQNNGV. This CDR3 is CASSPLFRALGAEAFF. CDR3 in DNA: TGTGCCAGCAGCCCGCTCTTTAGGGCCTTGGGGGCTGAAGCTTTCTTT.

This clone has more than one count but fewer than ten. The chain joins TRBV27 to TRBJ2-7; TRBD1 or TRBD2 may be the D gene (5 bases each). V lost 3 bases to trimming and J lost 2 bases, with 11 bases between them. Germline values: CDR1 MNHEY, CDR2 SMNVEV (reference sequence). The CDR3 totals 14 residues. Here the CDR3 reads CASSFRDQTYEQYF. In nucleotides, the CDR3 is TGTGCCAGCAGTTTTCGGGACCAGACCTACGAGCAGTACTTC.

Only a few counts were recorded for this clone. A read error may produce the germline difference seen at one junction end. The chain carries TRBV6-1 and TRBJ1-5; maybe TRBD1 (5 bases). CDR3 length: 14 residues. CDR1 and CDR2 from the germline V gene are MNHNS and SASEGT. CDR3 bases: TGTGCAAGCAGTGAGTCGGGGGGCAATCAGCCCCAGCATTTT. This translates into CASSESGGNQPQHF.

This clone was seen at least ten times. V and J are TRBV28 and TRBJ1-1; D uncertain. This CDR3 has 15 residues. The V end was cut by 6 bases, the J end by 1 base, with 15 bases between. Germline CDR1 is MDHEN and CDR2 is SYDVKM. CDR3 sequence reads: CASRDLGVQNTEAFF. The DNA for the CDR3 is TGTGCCAGCAGGGACTTAGGAGTGCAGAACACTGAAGCTTTCTTT.

The genes are TRBV4-1 and TRBJ2-1; TRBD1 matches at 9 bases. CDR1 MGHRA and CDR2 YSYEKL come from the germline V gene. The CDR3 has 14 amino acids. V lost 5 bases to trimming and J lost 5 bases; unmatched junction nucleotides: 4. This CDR3 is CASSFGTGHNEQFF. DNA for the CDR3: TGCGCCAGCAGCTTCGGGACAGGGCACAATGAGCAGTTCTTC.

This clone showed up many times. The chain uses TRBV4-1 and TRBJ2-3; weak D call: TRBD1 (5 bases). The CDR3 extends over 18 amino acids. In germline, CDR1 is MGHRA, CDR2 YSYEKL. Trimming took 0 bases from V and 6 from J, leaving 22 bases between them. In nucleotides, the CDR3 is TGCGCCAGCAGCCAAGATCCCTCCCGAGACAGAGAAACGGATACGCAGTATTTT. Protein product: CASSQDPSRDRETDTQYF.